This is a list of T cell receptor beta chains from one sample in a study of blood T cell repertoires in COVID-19. Using immunoSEQ multiplex PCR, the repertoire was profiled, and TCRdb retains in-frame clones only, with some absent. The data hold around 4,700 clones, with over 75% observed a single time. Sequenced material: peripheral blood. The receptors come from a man in his sixties or seventies with active COVID-19. Both conserved end residues are trimmed from each CDR3. The order of the fields is V gene, CDR3 length, clone size, CDR3 protein. A row's size may be missing; if present it is once, few, many or a size class.

TRBV6-5	9	NA	ASSQYNEQF
TRBV12-3/TRBV12-4	10	NA	AAFRSGTEAF
TRBV28	12	NA	ASSEGTTLYEQY
TRBV10-3	10	NA	AISYGGTEAF
TRBV12-3/TRBV12-4	10	NA	ASTSRQETQY
TRBV24-1	10	NA	ATSQEAGELF
TRBV19	13	NA	ASKRGQTNTGELF
TRBV27	15	medium-sized	ASTRTPATGASYEQY
TRBV30	11	NA	AWRRQGITEAF
TRBV6-1	13	NA	ASSEDTGYPSPLH
TRBV6-5	10	NA	ASSQQHYEQY
TRBV3-1/TRBV3-2	12	NA	ASSQPRGGNIQY
TRBV20-1	15	NA	SASGGRVLVGTDTQY
TRBV6-1	13	NA	ASSEGRQVPYEQY
TRBV13	17	NA	ASSLAHSSGGMNTGELF
TRBV27	11	NA	ASSLSSTQPQH
TRBV30	12	NA	AWSVDRSYQPQH
TRBV5-1	13	NA	ASSAPTSLPYEQY
TRBV5-1	13	NA	ASSLQPSDTGELF
TRBV19	16	NA	ASSQFLGQGRGGNEQF
TRBV6-1	14	NA	ASSALTGTVNTEAF
TRBV6-5	12	NA	ASRPPGRDTEAF
TRBV5-1	14	NA	ASSLGDGVSYNEQF
TRBV2	12	NA	ASSPGTGLYEQY
TRBV5-1	13	NA	ASSLAGGETNEQF
TRBV5-5	12	once	ASSETTSGLTQY
TRBV7-9	11	NA	ASRSTGAYEQY
TRBV3-1/TRBV3-2	12	few	ASSLGLGSDTQY
TRBV2	12	NA	ATGPGQTGVPSY
TRBV11-2	14	NA	ASSLGPGQDTGELF
TRBV7-9	14	NA	ASSPSATGGWQPQH
TRBV10-2	14	NA	ASSESGRVTYNEQF
TRBV27	15	NA	ASSPYEQGGGNQPQH
TRBV28	13	few	ASSLTGGYDQPQH
TRBV15	15	NA	ATSTSALTHSGNTIY
TRBV5-1	15	medium-sized	ASSLNVGGSSYNEQF
TRBV30	14	NA	AWSGLAGSATDTQY
TRBV19	14	NA	ASANMGRGNTGELF
TRBV4-3	15	NA	ASSQEIFRGPKNIQY
TRBV6-6	13	NA	ASSYSSFSGNTIY
TRBV18	12	NA	ASSRLRDSYEQY
TRBV5-8	13	NA	ASSPPMESNEKLF
TRBV27	15	NA	ASSFYYSQGSKNIQY
TRBV19	13	NA	ASIDGASHGDTQY
TRBV3-1/TRBV3-2	14	NA	ASSQDDGEANYGYT
TRBV5-4	12	NA	ASTHRVEAYGYT